The rows below give T cell receptor beta chains drawn from one sample of a study of radiation and T cells in renal cell carcinoma. Only in-frame clones appear in the TCRdb table, and some are missing; sequencing was by immunoSEQ multiplex PCR. In the table there are some 150,000 clones, 86% of which are singletons. The source was blood, collected from a patient whose treatment included radiotherapy and nephrectomy. These receptors all come from a woman aged 45 to 65 with renal cell carcinoma. Each CDR3 is given with its conserved first and last residue. A D gene is named only where the DNA matches it firmly. Size values are once, few and many counts, or a class for expanded clones, and some rows have none.

D gene,clone size,V gene,J gene,CDR3 DNA,CDR3 protein
NA,few,TRBV15,TRBJ2-5,TGTGCCACCAGCAGAGACCCGCGGGAGACCCAGTACTTC,CATSRDPRETQYF
NA,NA,TRBV2,TRBJ2-2,TGTGCCAGCAGTCGAAAACCTAATTTGAACACCGGGGAGCTGTTTTTT,CASSRKPNLNTGELFF
NA,NA,TRBV27,TRBJ1-4,TGTGCCAGCAGTCGACTAGGTTTTGATGAAAAACTGTTTTTT,CASSRLGFDEKLFF
NA,NA,TRBV19,TRBJ1-2,TGTGCCAGTAGTGTCCCGCTGGCGGGGCCGCAGGGCTACACCTTC,CASSVPLAGPQGYTF
NA,few,TRBV6-4,TRBJ1-2,TGTGCCAGCAGTGAGGGGGAATCGTCCTATGGCTACACCTTC,CASSEGESSYGYTF
TRBD1,NA,TRBV27,TRBJ2-1,TGTGCCACCCGGGACAGGGGGACCGATGAGCAGTTCTTC,CATRDRGTDEQFF
TRBD2,NA,TRBV5-4,TRBJ2-1,TGTGCCAGCAGTCAACTCATAGCGGGGGAGAGGGTCGTCTGGTTCTTC,CASSQLIAGERVVWFF
NA,NA,TRBV9,TRBJ2-5,TGTGCCAGCAGTCGATGGACTGCTAGGGGCGAGACCCAGTACTTC,CASSRWTARGETQYF
NA,NA,TRBV4-3,TRBJ1-2,TGCGCCAGCAGCCAGAGCCTTTCTGGGGATGGTAACTATGGCTACACCTTC,CASSQSLSGDGNYGYTF
NA,NA,TRBV5-6,TRBJ1-2,TGTGCCAGCAGCCGCGCCGGAAGGGCGGACTATGGCTACACCTTC,CASSRAGRADYGYTF
NA,NA,TRBV4-3,TRBJ1-2,TGCGCCAGCAGCCAAGAGGGGAGCCCCTATGGCTACACCTTC,CASSQEGSPYGYTF
TRBD1,NA,TRBV4-1,TRBJ2-7,TGCGCCAGCAGCCCGGGACAGGGATACTACGAGCAGTACTTC,CASSPGQGYYEQYF
NA,NA,TRBV4-1,TRBJ1-2,TGCGCCAGCAGCCAAGCCGTGGGGGGCCTGAGCTATGGCTACACCTTC,CASSQAVGGLSYGYTF
NA,once,TRBV6-1,TRBJ1-3,TGTGCCAGCAGTGTTGAAGCCTCTGGAAACACCATATATTTT,CASSVEASGNTIYF
NA,once,TRBV2,TRBJ1-5,TGTGCCAGCAGTGAGGGCAGGGGCGTTTCTCGCAATCAGCCCCAGCATTTT,CASSEGRGVSRNQPQHF
NA,NA,TRBV7-9,TRBJ2-5,TGTGCCAGCAGCTTAGGAGGGAGGCCAGACCAAGAGACCCAGTACTTC,CASSLGGRPDQETQYF
NA,NA,TRBV7-8,TRBJ1-1,TGTGCCAGCAGCCCAGTAGGTGAAGCTTTCTTT,CASSPVGEAFF
NA,NA,TRBV9,TRBJ2-1,TGTGCCAGCAGCTTGGATGGGGGCGGCTCCTACAATGAGCAGTTCTTC,CASSLDGGGSYNEQFF